The present T cell receptor beta chain was sequenced within a study of blood T cell repertoires in COVID-19. Profiled with immunoSEQ multiplex PCR; TCRdb holds only in-frame clones, not every one. The sample has about 81,000 clones, over 70% seen once. Losses at the gene ends were 4 bases for V and 5 bases for J; bases not matched to a gene: 3. Germline assignment: CDR1 SNHLY and CDR2 FYNNEI. The CDR3 runs to 13 residues. V gene TRBV2 combines with J gene TRBJ2-5; 8 bases match TRBD2. The receptor's source is a woman aged 45-65 years with acute or convalescent COVID-19. The sequenced material came from peripheral blood. The CDR3 region has the DNA TGTGCCAGCAGTGGACTAGCGTCGGAGACCCAGTACTTC. It specifies CASSGLASETQYF.